The 22 T cell receptor beta chains given below trace back to one sample, sequenced in a study of blood T cell repertoires in COVID-19. Profiled with immunoSEQ multiplex PCR; TCRdb holds only in-frame clones, not every one. The data hold about 180,000 clones, with 70% to 85% observed a single time. Sequenced input: PBMCs or T cells enriched from blood (not recorded which). The receptors were gathered from a woman in her forties or fifties who had recovered from COVID-19.

This chain links TRBV19 with TRBJ2-2; tentatively, D is TRBD2 (6 bases). CDR3 length: 15 residues. CDR1 is LNHDA and CDR2 is SQIVND in the germline V gene (reference sequence). V was shortened by 5 bases and J by 3 bases, with 13 bases between the two germline ends. The CDR3 DNA reads as TGTGCCAGTAGTGACTGGCGGGGATACACCGGGGAGCTGTTTTTT. It codes for CASSDWRGYTGELFF.

V gene TRBV6-5 combines with J gene TRBJ2-3, with TRBD2 matching over 12 bases. CDR1 and CDR2 from the germline V gene are MNHEY and SVGAGI. The trim removed 0 bases at V and 6 bases at J, leaving 4 bases unmatched. The CDR3 spans 16 residues. The CDR3, as DNA: TGTGCCAGCAGTTACTCGAGACTAGCGGGAGCTGATACGCAGTATTTT. Its protein is CASSYSRLAGADTQYF.

This sequence joins TRBV28 and TRBJ2-5; TRBD2 aligns across 10 bases. The trim removed 3 bases at V and 3 bases at J, leaving 19 bases unmatched. The length of the CDR3 is 20 residues. CDR1 and CDR2 from the germline V gene are MDHEN and SYDVKM. The CDR3 DNA is TGTGCCAGCAGTTTCTTGAATAGCGGGAGGACCTTTCTAACTAAAGAGACCCAGTACTTC. It codes for CASSFLNSGRTFLTKETQYF.

The genes are TRBV7-3 and TRBJ1-4; TRBD1 is a possible D gene (5 bases). This CDR3 has 15 amino acids. V lost 2 bases and J 3 bases, leaving 10 bases between the germline ends. CDR1 and CDR2 (germline): SGHTA, FQGTGA. The CDR3 loop reads CASSLRAGSNEKLFF. The CDR3 DNA reads TGTGCCAGCAGCTTACGCGCAGGGTCTAATGAAAAACTGTTTTTT.

The rearrangement joins TRBV6-2 or TRBV6-3 to TRBJ1-3; possibly TRBD1 for D (6 bases). The CDR3 runs to 16 residues. V was shortened by 6 bases and J by 0 bases, with 15 bases between the two germline ends. Germline assignment: CDR1 MNHEY and CDR2 SVGEGT. The CDR3 DNA reads TGTGCCAGCAGCGAAGACAGGTTAAGCTCTGGAAACACCATATATTTT. It specifies CASSEDRLSSGNTIYF.

This rearrangement joins TRBV7-9 to TRBJ1-5, with D tentatively TRBD1 (5 bases). CDR1 SEHNR and CDR2 FQNEAQ come from the germline V gene (reference sequence). The V gene lost 5 bases and the J gene lost 3 bases, with 14 bases spanning the gap. The CDR3 has 15 residues. The CDR3: CASSPSGANNQPQHF. CDR3 DNA: TGTGCCAGCAGCCCCAGCGGGGCCAACAATCAGCCCCAGCATTTT.

The chain is built from TRBV7-3 and TRBJ2-3, with 12 nucleotides matching TRBD2. Per germline, CDR1 SGHTA and CDR2 FQGTGA. J lost 6 bases, V lost 0 bases, and 7 bases had no gene match. The CDR3 has 17 amino acids. The CDR3 spells CASSLTPSSGGADTQYF. For the CDR3, the DNA is TGTGCCAGCAGCTTAACTCCATCTAGCGGGGGGGCGGATACGCAGTATTTT.

A few counts support this clone. V is TRBV7-9 and J is TRBJ1-1, with 7 bases fitting TRBD1. CDR1 is SEHNR and CDR2 is FQNEAQ in the germline V gene (reference sequence). The CDR3 contains 14 residues. V gave up 5 bases and J gave up 9 bases; unmatched junction bases: 12. This chain's CDR3 is CASSSLDIRGKAFF. The CDR3, as DNA: TGTGCCAGCAGCAGCCTCGACATCAGGGGGAAAGCTTTCTTT.

The genes are TRBV6-5 and TRBJ2-5; possible D gene TRBD1, 5 bases. The V end lost 8 bases, the J end lost 4 bases, and 14 bases lay between the germline ends. CDR3 size: 13 residues. Germline V gene lookup returns CDR1 MNHEY and CDR2 SVGAGI. DNA for the CDR3: TGTGCCAGCGTATTCCTGGGGCGAGAGACCCAGTACTTC. As protein: CASVFLGRETQYF.

A single count supports this clone. This chain joins TRBV24-1 and TRBJ2-3; 7 bases fit TRBD1. Germline trimming cut 1 base from V and 2 bases from J; bases unmatched to any gene: 5. The germline V gene has CDR1 KGHDR and CDR2 SFDVKD. The CDR3 runs to 16 residues. CDR3 bases: TGTGCCACCAGTGATTTCACAGGGGTCTACACAGATACGCAGTATTTT. Amino acids: CATSDFTGVYTDTQYF.

The V and J genes are TRBV7-2 and TRBJ1-3; TRBD1 is a possible D gene (5 bases). Trimming left V 1 base short and J 3 bases short, with 10 bases between. The CDR3 is made up of 15 amino acids. Germline values: CDR1 SGHTA, CDR2 FQGNSA. This chain's CDR3 is CASSLGPGGGNTIYF. The CDR3 nucleotides are TGTGCCAGCAGCTTAGGCCCGGGGGGTGGAAACACCATATATTTT.

The rearrangement joins TRBV13 to TRBJ2-2; perhaps TRBD2 as D (5 bases). Trimming took 0 bases from V and 3 from J, leaving 11 bases between them. Germline V gene data show CDR1 as PRHDT and CDR2 as FYEKMQ (reference sequence). The CDR3 has 16 residues. The CDR3 region has the DNA TGTGCCAGCAGCTTAGGGGGTAGCGTTCACACCGGGGAGCTGTTTTTT. Protein: CASSLGGSVHTGELFF. Full variable domain (missing parts from reference TRBV13 and TRBJ2-2): AAGVIQSPRHLIKEKRETATLKCYPIPRHDTVYWYQQGPGQDPQFLISFYEKMQSDKGSIPDRFSAQQFSDYHSELNMSSLELGDSALYFCASSLGGSVHTGELFFGEGSRLTVL.

The chain combines TRBV5-6 with TRBJ2-7, with D possibly TRBD1 on 5 matching bases. This CDR3 region has 15 residues. Between the trimmed V and J ends, which lost 4 bases and 2 bases, there was a span of 16 bases. CDR1 and CDR2 (germline): SGHDT, YYEEEE. The CDR3 spells CASSHGRTPTYEQYF. The DNA for the CDR3 is TGTGCCAGCAGCCACGGCAGGACACCAACCTACGAGCAGTACTTC.

The chain recombines TRBV11-2 with TRBJ2-7; possible D gene TRBD1, 6 bases. Between the trimmed V and J ends, which lost 5 bases and 6 bases, there was a span of 14 bases. The CDR3 covers 13 residues. Germline-derived CDR1 and CDR2 are SGHAT and FQNNGV. The CDR3 protein is CASSQTGLVEQYF. CDR3 nucleotides: TGTGCCAGCAGCCAAACAGGGCTGGTCGAGCAGTACTTC.

CDR3 in DNA: TGTGCCATCAGTGACGTCAGGGTTAACGAGCAGTACTTC. The encoded protein is CAISDVRVNEQYF. This chain connects TRBV10-3 to TRBJ2-7; tentative D call: TRBD1 (5 bases). CDR3 length: 13 amino acids. Trimming removed 3 bases at V and 5 bases at J, with 11 bases between. Looked up from germline, CDR1 is ENHRY and CDR2 is SYGVKD.

This rearrangement joins TRBV19 to TRBJ1-4; D possibly corresponds to TRBD1 (5 bases). V was clipped by 4 bases and J by 1 base, with 16 bases between them. Germline V lookup: CDR1 LNHDA, CDR2 SQIVND (reference sequence). This CDR3 comprises 17 residues. In nucleotides, the CDR3 is TGTGCCAGTAGTACCCTTACGGCCGGGGGAACTAATGAAAAACTGTTTTTT. It codes for CASSTLTAGGTNEKLFF.

V is TRBV27 and J is TRBJ1-6, with TRBD1 matching 8 bases. The CDR3 runs to 15 residues. CDR1 MNHEY and CDR2 SMNVEV come from the germline V gene (reference sequence). J gave up 9 bases and V 4 bases, and 8 bases lay outside the gene matches. The chain's CDR3 is CASSSPSGGSSPLHF. The CDR3 DNA reads TGTGCCAGCAGTTCCCCGTCAGGGGGCTCTTCACCCCTCCACTTT.

The V and J genes are TRBV3-1 (or the pseudogene TRBV3-2) and TRBJ2-6, with unresolved D. Germline V lookup: CDR1 LGHDT, CDR2 YNNKEL (reference sequence). The CDR3 is made up of 14 amino acids. Trimming took 4 bases from V and 0 from J, leaving 4 bases between them. In DNA form, the CDR3 reads TGTGCCAGCAGCCCCAGCTCTGGGGCCAACGTCCTGACTTTC. This sequence encodes CASSPSSGANVLTF.

V gene TRBV5-4 combines with J gene TRBJ2-5, with TRBD2 identical over 8 bases. V shed 0 bases and J 2 bases; nucleotides not matched to a gene: 3. CDR3 size: 15 residues. Germline V gene lookup returns CDR1 SGHNT and CDR2 YYREEE (reference sequence). The CDR3 nucleotides are TGTGCCAGCAGCTTGGGGGCTAGCGGGCAAGAGACCCAGTACTTC. Translated: CASSLGASGQETQYF.

The chain has TRBV21-1 and TRBJ2-2; the table names TRBD2, a call not compared with the DNA. TRBV21-1 counts as a pseudogene. CDR3 length equals 16 residues. The CDR3: CASSRHSGRGFGELFF. CDR3 in DNA: TGTGCCAGCAGCAGACATAGCGGGAGGGGTTTCGGGGAGCTGTTTTTT.

The chain couples TRBV7-9 to TRBJ1-1; 8 nucleotides match TRBD1. Germline V CDR1 and CDR2: SEHNR, FQNEAQ (reference sequence). V lost 5 bases, J lost 4 bases, and 12 bases stayed unmatched. The CDR3 length is 16 residues. Written as DNA, the CDR3 is TGTGCCAGCAGCACCAGCGGACAGGGCGTGGGCACTGAAGCTTTCTTT. Its translation: CASSTSGQGVGTEAFF.

The chain recombines TRBV25-1 with TRBJ2-7; tentatively, D is TRBD2 (7 bases). V was cut by 8 bases and J by 0 bases, with 11 bases left in between. The CDR3 is made up of 13 amino acids. The germline V gene has CDR1 MGHDK and CDR2 SYGVNS. CDR3 region: CASGGDISYEQYF. Here the CDR3 DNA reads TGTGCCAGCGGGGGGGACATCTCCTACGAGCAGTACTTC.